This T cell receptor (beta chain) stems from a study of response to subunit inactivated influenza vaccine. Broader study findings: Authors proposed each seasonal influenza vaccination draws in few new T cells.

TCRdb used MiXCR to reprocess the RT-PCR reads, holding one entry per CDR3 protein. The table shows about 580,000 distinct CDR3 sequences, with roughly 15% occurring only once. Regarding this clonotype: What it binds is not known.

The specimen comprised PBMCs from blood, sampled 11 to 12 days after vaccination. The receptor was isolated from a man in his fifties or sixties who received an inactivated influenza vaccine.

For the CDR3, the DNA is TGTGCCAGCAGTTTATCTCCAGCTTGGGCCCAGTACTTC. As protein: CASSLSPAWAQYF. The rearrangement joins TRBV12-3 or TRBV12-4 to TRBJ2-5; the D is unclear. CDR3 length equals 13 residues. Trimming shortened V by 2 bases and J by 9 bases, and 13 bases separated the two germline ends.